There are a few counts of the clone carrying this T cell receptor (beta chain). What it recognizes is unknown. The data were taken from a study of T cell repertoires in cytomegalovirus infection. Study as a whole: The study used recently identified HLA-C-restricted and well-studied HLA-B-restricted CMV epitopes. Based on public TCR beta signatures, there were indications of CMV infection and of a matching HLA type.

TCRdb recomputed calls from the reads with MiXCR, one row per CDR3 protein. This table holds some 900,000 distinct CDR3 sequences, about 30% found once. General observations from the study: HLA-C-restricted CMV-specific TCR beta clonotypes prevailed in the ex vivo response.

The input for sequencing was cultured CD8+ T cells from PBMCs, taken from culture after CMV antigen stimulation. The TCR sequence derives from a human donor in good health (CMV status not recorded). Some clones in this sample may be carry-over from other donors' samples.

The CDR3 DNA follows: TGTGCCAGCAGCTTGGGGGAGGGAATTAGGAACACTGAAGCTTTCTTT. It codes for CASSLGEGIRNTEAFF. The V call is TRBV5-4, the J call TRBJ1-1; D remains unclear. The CDR3 extends over 16 amino acids. Trimming cost V 0 bases and J 1 base, with 13 bases left between them. Germline V lookup: CDR1 SGHNT, CDR2 YYREEE (reference sequence).